A selection of T cell receptor beta chains follows, all from one sample in a study of shared clonotypes between healthy human individuals. Profiling relied on immunoSEQ multiplex PCR, and the TCRdb table lists in-frame clones only, not all of them. This sample has millions of clones, with 90% to 95% found just once. The sample was naive CD4+ T cells sorted from blood. These receptor sequences come from a young man in good health. The CDR3 runs from the conserved cysteine through the conserved F or W. A D gene is named only where the DNA matches it firmly. Some rows mark clone size as missing; the rest say once, few, many or name a class of expanded clone.

j_gene | v_gene | abundance | d_gene | CDR3nt | CDR3aa
TRBJ1-1 | TRBV19 | - | - | TGTGCCAGTAGTATAGGCGATCTATATTACACTGAAGCTTTCTTT | CASSIGDLYYTEAFF
TRBJ2-5 | TRBV10-3 | - | - | TGTGCCATCAGTGCTCTCGGGGTAGCGGAGCACCAAGAGACCCAGTACTTC | CAISALGVAEHQETQYF
TRBJ2-3 | TRBV5-8 | - | TRBD2 | TGTGCCAGCAGCTTCCTAGCGGGGCCAGATACGCAGTATTTT | CASSFLAGPDTQYF
TRBJ2-2 | TRBV27 | - | - | TGTGCCAGCAGTTTATCCTGGAACGGGGAGCTGTTTTTT | CASSLSWNGELFF
TRBJ1-1 | TRBV29-1 | - | - | TGCAGCGTTGAGTCGTGGGATAACACTGAAGCTTTCTTT | CSVESWDNTEAFF
TRBJ2-7 | TRBV2 | - | - | TGTGCCAGCAGTGCTTTTCCGGGACCCCCGGGGGAGCAGTACTTC | CASSAFPGPPGEQYF
TRBJ2-7 | TRBV6-6 | - | - | TGTGCCAGTTCAGGACACGTCAGCTCCTACGAGCAGTACTTC | CASSGHVSSYEQYF
TRBJ1-4 | TRBV6-1 | - | TRBD1 | TGTGCCAGCAGTGATATCGGCAGGGGGCTTGAAAAACTGTTTTTT | CASSDIGRGLEKLFF
TRBJ2-6 | TRBV28 | - | - | TGTGCCACCGAAGGAAGGGCCAACGTCCTGACTTTC | CATEGRANVLTF
TRBJ2-1 | TRBV5-1 | - | TRBD2 | TGCGCCAGCAGCTTCTTAGCGGGAGCTTACAATGAGCAGTTCTTC | CASSFLAGAYNEQFF
TRBJ2-7 | TRBV5-1 | - | - | TGCGCCAGCAGCCCCGGGACTTCGGGAGTTGTGCAGTACTTC | CASSPGTSGVVQYF
TRBJ2-7 | TRBV18 | - | - | TGTGCCAGCTCACCACCGATGGGGTCGTACCCGGACGAGCAGTACTTC | CASSPPMGSYPDEQYF
TRBJ2-6 | TRBV10-3 | - | TRBD1 | TGTGCCATCACCCGAGGCGGGACAGGAGTCTCTGGGGCCAACGTCCTGACTTTC | CAITRGGTGVSGANVLTF
TRBJ1-1 | TRBV10-3 | - | TRBD1 | TGTGCCATCACCCGACAGGGTGGAGGTGGCACTGAAGCTTTCTTT | CAITRQGGGGTEAFF
TRBJ2-3 | TRBV6-1 | - | - | TGTGCCAGCAGTCCTGGGCAGCTTAGCACAGATACGCAGTATTTT | CASSPGQLSTDTQYF
TRBJ1-2 | TRBV28 | once | - | TGTGCCAGCAGTTCCCGAGGGCTAGGCTACACCTTC | CASSSRGLGYTF
TRBJ1-6 | TRBV7-9 | - | - | TGTGCCAGCAGCCCCAACCCACCCTCACCCCTCCACTTT | CASSPNPPSPLHF
TRBJ1-2 | TRBV28 | - | - | TGTGCCAGCACCCCTCCGAGGGAGGGCCCATATGGCTACACCTTC | CASTPPREGPYGYTF
TRBJ1-6 | TRBV7-9 | - | TRBD1 | TGTGCCAGCAGCTTGGGAGACAGGGGACGATCACCCCTCCACTTT | CASSLGDRGRSPLHF
TRBJ2-6 | TRBV6-5 | - | - | TGTGCCAGCAGTTACTCGACGGGCTCTGGGGCCAACGTCCTGACTTTC | CASSYSTGSGANVLTF
TRBJ1-5 | TRBV5-6 | - | TRBD1 | TGTGCCAGCAGCTTCACCCTCGGGACAGTCCAAGACCAGCCCCAGCATTTT | CASSFTLGTVQDQPQHF
TRBJ2-7 | TRBV7-6 | - | TRBD2 | TGTGCCAGCAGCTTAGAAGTAGTCAGCATCGGCGGGAGACCCTACGAGCAGTACTTC | CASSLEVVSIGGRPYEQYF
TRBJ1-5 | TRBV7-2 | - | - | TGTGCCAGCAGCTTAGCCTCCCGGGGCAATCAGCCCCAGCATTTT | CASSLASRGNQPQHF
TRBJ2-1 | TRBV5-6 | - | TRBD2 | TGTGCCAGCAACGAGGGACTAGCGGCCTACAACGAGCAGTTCTTC | CASNEGLAAYNEQFF
TRBJ2-7 | TRBV5-1 | - | TRBD1 | TGCGCCAGCCATCCACAGGGGGCTGGATACGAGCAGTACTTC | CASHPQGAGYEQYF
TRBJ2-7 | TRBV7-8 | - | TRBD2 | TGTGCCAGCAGCTTCCCGGGAGGCCCCAAGTACGAGCAGTACTTC | CASSFPGGPKYEQYF
TRBJ1-5 | TRBV28 | - | - | TGTGCCAGCAGTTTCTCAACAAGCAATCAGCCCCAGCATTTT | CASSFSTSNQPQHF